Shown below are 4 T cell receptor beta chains from a single sample sequenced in a study of T cells after yellow fever vaccination. TCRdb independently ran MiXCR on the 5' RACE reads; one entry per CDR3 protein. Here the sample spans 400,000 or so distinct CDR3 sequences, 11% being singletons. The starting material was PBMCs, obtained on the day of the first yellow fever vaccination. The receptor set was obtained from a man between 18 and 29 years old who received the YFV17D yellow fever vaccine.

This clonotype showed up just a few times. The CDR3 DNA reads as TGCAGTGCTAACTTGGCGGGGAACACCGGGGAGCTGTTTTTT. Amino acid sequence: CSANLAGNTGELFF. The chain combines TRBV20-1 with TRBJ2-2, with a tentative D call TRBD2 (5 bases). The CDR3 loop spans 14 amino acids. Germline V gene sequence: CDR1 DFQATT, CDR2 SNEGSKA (reference sequence). Trimming cost V 4 bases and J 1 base, with 10 bases left between them.

This clonotype has just a few counts. The V and J genes are TRBV7-9 and TRBJ1-1; D remains ambiguous. The CDR3 is made up of 14 amino acids. CDR1 is SEHNR, CDR2 FQNEAQ, per germline (reference sequence). Trimming shortened V by 5 bases and J by 5 bases, and 15 bases separated the two germline ends. The CDR3 protein is CASSPELLRTEAFF. The CDR3 coding sequence is TGTGCCAGCAGCCCGGAATTACTTCGAACTGAAGCTTTCTTT.

This chain joins TRBV20-1 and TRBJ2-7, with TRBD2 matching 7 bases. Looked up from germline, CDR1 is DFQATT and CDR2 is SNEGSKA (reference sequence). The CDR3 spans 15 residues. With 6 bases clipped from V and 0 bases from J, the junction kept 11 bases outside the gene matches. CDR3 in DNA: TGCAGTGCCGCCGCCGGGACTATGAGCTCCTACGAGCAGTACTTC. It yields the protein CSAAAGTMSSYEQYF.

The genes are TRBV12-3 or TRBV12-4 and TRBJ2-7; 13 positions match TRBD2. CDR3 size: 16 residues. Trimming cost V 1 base and J 2 bases; bases outside gene matches: 2. CDR3: CASSLGLAGGPYEQYF. CDR3 coding DNA: TGTGCCAGCAGTTTAGGACTAGCGGGGGGTCCCTACGAGCAGTACTTC.